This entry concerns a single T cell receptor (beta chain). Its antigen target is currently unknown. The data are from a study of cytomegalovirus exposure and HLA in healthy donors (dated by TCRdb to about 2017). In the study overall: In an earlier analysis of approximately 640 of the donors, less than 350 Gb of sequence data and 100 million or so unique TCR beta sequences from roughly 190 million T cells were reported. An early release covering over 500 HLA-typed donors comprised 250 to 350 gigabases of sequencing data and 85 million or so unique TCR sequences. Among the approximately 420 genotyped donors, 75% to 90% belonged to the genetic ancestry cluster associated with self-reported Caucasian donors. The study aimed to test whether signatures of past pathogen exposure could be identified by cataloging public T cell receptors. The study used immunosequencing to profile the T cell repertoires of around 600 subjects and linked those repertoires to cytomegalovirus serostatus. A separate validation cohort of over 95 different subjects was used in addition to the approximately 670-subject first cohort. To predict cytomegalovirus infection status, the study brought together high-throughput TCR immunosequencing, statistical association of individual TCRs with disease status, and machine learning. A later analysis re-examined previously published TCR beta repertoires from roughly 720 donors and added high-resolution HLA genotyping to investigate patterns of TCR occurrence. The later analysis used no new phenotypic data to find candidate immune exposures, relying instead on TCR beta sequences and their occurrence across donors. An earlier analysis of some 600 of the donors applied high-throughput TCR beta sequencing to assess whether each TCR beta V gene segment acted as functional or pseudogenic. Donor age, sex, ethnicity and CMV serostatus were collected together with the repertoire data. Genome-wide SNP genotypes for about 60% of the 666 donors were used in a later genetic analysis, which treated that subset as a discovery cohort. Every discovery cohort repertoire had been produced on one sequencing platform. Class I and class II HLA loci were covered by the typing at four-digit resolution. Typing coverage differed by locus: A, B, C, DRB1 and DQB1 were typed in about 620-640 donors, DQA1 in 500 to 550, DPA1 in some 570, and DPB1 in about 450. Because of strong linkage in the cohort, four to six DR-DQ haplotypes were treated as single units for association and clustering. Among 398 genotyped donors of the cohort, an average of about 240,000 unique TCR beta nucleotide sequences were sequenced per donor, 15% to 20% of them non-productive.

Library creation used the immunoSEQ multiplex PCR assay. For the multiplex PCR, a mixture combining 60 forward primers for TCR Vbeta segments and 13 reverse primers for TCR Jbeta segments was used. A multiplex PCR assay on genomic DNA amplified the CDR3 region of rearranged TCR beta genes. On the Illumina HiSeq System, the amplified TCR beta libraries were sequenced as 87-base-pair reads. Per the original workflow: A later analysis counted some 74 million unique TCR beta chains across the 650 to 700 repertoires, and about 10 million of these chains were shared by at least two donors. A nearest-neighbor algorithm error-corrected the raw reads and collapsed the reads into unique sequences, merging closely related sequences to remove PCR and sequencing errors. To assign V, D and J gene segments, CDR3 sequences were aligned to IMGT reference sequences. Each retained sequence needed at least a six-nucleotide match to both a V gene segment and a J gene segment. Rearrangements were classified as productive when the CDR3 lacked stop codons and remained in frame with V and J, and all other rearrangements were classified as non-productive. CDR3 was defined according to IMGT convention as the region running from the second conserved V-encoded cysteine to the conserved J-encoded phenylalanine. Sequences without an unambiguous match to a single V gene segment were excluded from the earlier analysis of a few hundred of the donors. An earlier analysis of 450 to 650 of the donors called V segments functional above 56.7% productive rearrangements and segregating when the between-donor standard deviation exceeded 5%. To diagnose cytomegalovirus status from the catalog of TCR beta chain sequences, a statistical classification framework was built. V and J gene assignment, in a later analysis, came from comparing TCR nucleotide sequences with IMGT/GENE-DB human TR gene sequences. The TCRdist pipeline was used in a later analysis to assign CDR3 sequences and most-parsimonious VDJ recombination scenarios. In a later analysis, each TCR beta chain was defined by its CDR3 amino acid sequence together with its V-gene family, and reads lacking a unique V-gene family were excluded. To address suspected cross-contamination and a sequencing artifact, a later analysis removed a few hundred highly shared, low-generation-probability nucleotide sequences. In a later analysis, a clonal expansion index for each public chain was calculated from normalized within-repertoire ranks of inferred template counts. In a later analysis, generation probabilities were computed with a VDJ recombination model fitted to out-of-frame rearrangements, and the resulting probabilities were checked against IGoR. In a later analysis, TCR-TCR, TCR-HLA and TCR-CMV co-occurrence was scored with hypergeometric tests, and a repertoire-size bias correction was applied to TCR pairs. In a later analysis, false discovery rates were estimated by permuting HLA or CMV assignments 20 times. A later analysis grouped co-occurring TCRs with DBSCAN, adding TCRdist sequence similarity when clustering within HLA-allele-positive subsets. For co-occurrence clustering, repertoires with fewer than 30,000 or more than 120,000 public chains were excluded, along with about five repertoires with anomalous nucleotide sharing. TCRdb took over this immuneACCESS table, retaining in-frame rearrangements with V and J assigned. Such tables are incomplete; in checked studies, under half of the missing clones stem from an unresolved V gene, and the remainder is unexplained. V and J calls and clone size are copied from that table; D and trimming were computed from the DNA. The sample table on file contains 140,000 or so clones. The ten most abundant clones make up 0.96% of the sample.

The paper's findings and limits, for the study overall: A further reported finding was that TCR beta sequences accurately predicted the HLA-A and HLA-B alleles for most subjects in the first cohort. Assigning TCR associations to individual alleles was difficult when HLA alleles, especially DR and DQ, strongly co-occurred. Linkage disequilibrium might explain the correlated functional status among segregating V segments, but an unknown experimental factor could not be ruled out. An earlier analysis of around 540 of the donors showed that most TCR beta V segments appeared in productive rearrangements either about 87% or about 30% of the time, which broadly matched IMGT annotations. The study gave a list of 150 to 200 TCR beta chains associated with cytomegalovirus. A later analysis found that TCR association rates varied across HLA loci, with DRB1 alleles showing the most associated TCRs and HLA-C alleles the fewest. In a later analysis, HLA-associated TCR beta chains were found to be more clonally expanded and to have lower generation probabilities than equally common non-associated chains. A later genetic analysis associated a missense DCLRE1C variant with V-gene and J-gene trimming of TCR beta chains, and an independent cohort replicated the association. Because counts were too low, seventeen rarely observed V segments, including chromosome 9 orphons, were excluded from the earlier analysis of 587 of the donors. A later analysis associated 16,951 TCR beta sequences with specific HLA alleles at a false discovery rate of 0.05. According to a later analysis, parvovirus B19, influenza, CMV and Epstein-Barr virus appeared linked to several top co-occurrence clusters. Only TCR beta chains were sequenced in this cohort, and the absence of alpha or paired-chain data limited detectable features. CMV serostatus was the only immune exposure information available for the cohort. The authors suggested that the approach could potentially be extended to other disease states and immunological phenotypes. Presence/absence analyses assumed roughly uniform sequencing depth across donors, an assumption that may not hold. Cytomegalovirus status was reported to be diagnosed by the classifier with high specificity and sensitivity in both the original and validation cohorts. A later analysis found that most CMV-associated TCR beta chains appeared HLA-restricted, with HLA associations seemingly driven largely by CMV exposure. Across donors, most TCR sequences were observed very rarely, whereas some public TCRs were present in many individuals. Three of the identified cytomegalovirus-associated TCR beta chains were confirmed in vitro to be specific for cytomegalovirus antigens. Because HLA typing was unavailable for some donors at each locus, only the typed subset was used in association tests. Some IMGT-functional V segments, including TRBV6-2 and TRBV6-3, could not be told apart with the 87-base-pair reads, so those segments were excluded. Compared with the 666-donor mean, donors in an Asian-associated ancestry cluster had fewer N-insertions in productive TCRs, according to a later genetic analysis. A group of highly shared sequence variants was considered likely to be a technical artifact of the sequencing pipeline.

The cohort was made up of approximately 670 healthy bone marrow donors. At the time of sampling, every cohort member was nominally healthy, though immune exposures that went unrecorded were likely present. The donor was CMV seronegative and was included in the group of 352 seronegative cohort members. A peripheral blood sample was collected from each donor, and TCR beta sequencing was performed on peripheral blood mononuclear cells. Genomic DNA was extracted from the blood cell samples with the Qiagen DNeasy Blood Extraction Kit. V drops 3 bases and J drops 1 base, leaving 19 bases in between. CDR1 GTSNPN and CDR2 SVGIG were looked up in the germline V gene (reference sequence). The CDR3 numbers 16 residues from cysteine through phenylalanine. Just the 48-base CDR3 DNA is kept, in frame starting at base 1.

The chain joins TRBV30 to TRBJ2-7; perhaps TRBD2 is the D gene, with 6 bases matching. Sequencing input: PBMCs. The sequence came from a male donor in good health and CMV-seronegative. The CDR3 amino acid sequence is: CAWSGVGWEVSYEQYF. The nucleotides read TGTGCCTGGAGCGGTGTAGGGTGGGAGGTTTCCTACGAGCAGTACTTC. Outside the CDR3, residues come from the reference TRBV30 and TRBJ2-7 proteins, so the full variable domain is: SQTIHQWPATLVQPVGSPLSLECTVEGTSNPNLYWYRQAAGRGLQLLFYSVGIGQISSEVPQNLSASRPQDRQFILSSKKLLLSDSGFYLCAWSGVGWEVSYEQYFGPGTRLTVT.